These T cell receptor beta chains were read from a single sample in a study of metastatic and nonmetastatic thyroid tumors. With MiXCR, TCRdb called clones anew from the PCR reads. The table has 6,500 to 7,000 clones, roughly 29% seen once. The sequencing sample was made of tumor tissue. These receptor sequences come from a female donor with papillary thyroid cancer or a benign thyroid nodule (not recorded which). Some clones in this sample may be carry-over from other donors' samples. Each CDR3 is given with its conserved first and last residue. A D gene is named only where the DNA matches it firmly. The size field is filled for only some rows; it gives once, few, many or a size class.

j_call clone_size d_call v_call cdr3_aa cdr3_nt
TRBJ2-1 medium-sized NA TRBV5-1 CASSLLGSENYNEQFF TGCGCCAGCAGCTTGCTTGGGTCAGAGAATTACAATGAGCAGTTCTTC
TRBJ1-4 once TRBD1 TRBV30 CAWRGTGESEKLFF TGTGCCTGGAGGGGGACAGGGGAGAGTGAAAAACTGTTTTTT
TRBJ2-1 few NA TRBV6-2/TRBV6-3 CASSYSGDEQFF TGTGCCAGCAGTTACTCTGGGGATGAGCAGTTCTTC
TRBJ1-2 few TRBD1 TRBV6-1 CASSGYQGATNYGYTF TGTGCCAGCAGTGGATATCAGGGGGCAACTAACTATGGCTACACCTTC
TRBJ1-2 NA NA TRBV19 CASSPVPLNYGYTF TGTGCCAGTAGCCCTGTTCCCCTTAACTATGGCTACACCTTC
TRBJ2-7 NA NA TRBV6-2/TRBV6-3 CASSSRPISYEQYF TGTGCCAGCAGTTCCCGACCAATATCCTACGAGCAGTACTTC
TRBJ2-7 medium-sized TRBD1 TRBV6-1 CASSSAAGDRTYEQYF TGTGCCAGCAGTAGTGCAGCCGGGGACAGAACCTACGAGCAGTACTTC
TRBJ2-7 NA NA TRBV20-1 CSARVRDYEQYF TGCAGTGCTAGAGTCAGGGACTACGAGCAGTACTTC
TRBJ1-2 few NA TRBV28 CATQAGYGYTF TGTGCCACCCAGGCGGGTTATGGCTACACCTTC
TRBJ2-5 medium-sized TRBD2 TRBV6-1 CASWGGGREAVAQYF TGTGCCAGCTGGGGAGGCGGGAGGGAGGCAGTGGCCCAGTACTTC
TRBJ2-1 NA TRBD2 TRBV30 CAWDRTSLDNEQFF TGTGCCTGGGACCGGACTAGCTTGGACAATGAGCAGTTCTTC
TRBJ2-7 NA NA TRBV20-1 CSASDSFLDPRYEQYF TGCAGTGCTAGCGACAGTTTTTTGGATCCTCGCTACGAGCAGTACTTC
TRBJ1-2 NA NA TRBV5-1 CASSLLPGPPGYGYTF TGCGCCAGCAGCTTATTACCGGGCCCCCCGGGGTATGGCTACACCTTC
TRBJ1-2 NA TRBD1 TRBV6-1 CASSQTWDRGQGYTF TGTGCCAGCAGTCAAACATGGGACAGGGGGCAAGGCTACACCTTC
TRBJ2-6 NA TRBD1 TRBV27 CASSPRQGASSGANVLTF TGTGCCAGCAGTCCGCGACAGGGGGCTAGCTCTGGGGCCAACGTCCTGACTTTC
TRBJ2-1 few TRBD2 TRBV6-1 CASSTGLAGATFYNEQFF TGTGCCAGCAGCACAGGACTAGCGGGAGCGACTTTCTACAATGAGCAGTTCTTC
TRBJ1-2 NA NA TRBV25-1 CASIAQVLYGYTF TGTGCCAGCATCGCACAGGTACTCTATGGCTACACCTTC
TRBJ1-1 NA TRBD1 TRBV7-9 CASSKDRGGEAFF TGTGCCAGCAGCAAGGACAGGGGGGGAGAAGCTTTCTTT
TRBJ2-2 medium-sized NA TRBV19 CASSANSGNTGELFF TGTGCCAGTAGTGCGAATAGTGGGAACACCGGGGAGCTGTTTTTT
TRBJ2-3 few TRBD2 TRBV20-1 CSAPERGAGGAKDTQYF TGCAGTGCTCCCGAACGCGGCGCGGGAGGCGCGAAAGATACGCAGTATTTT
TRBJ1-3 NA NA TRBV11-1 CASSQGRGLSGNTIYF TGTGCCAGCAGCCAAGGGCGGGGGCTCTCTGGAAACACCATATATTTT
TRBJ2-1 medium-sized TRBD2 TRBV2 CASDKAGVGEQFF TGTGCCAGCGATAAGGCGGGGGTCGGTGAGCAGTTCTTC
TRBJ2-6 medium-sized NA TRBV6-1 CASSLQRSYSGANVLTF TGTGCCAGCAGTCTACAGAGATCCTACTCTGGGGCCAACGTCCTGACTTTC
TRBJ1-5 NA NA TRBV6-6 CASSYSLSNQPQHF TGTGCCAGCAGTTACTCGCTGAGCAATCAGCCCCAGCATTTT
TRBJ2-7 large NA TRBV12-3/TRBV12-4 CASRDGGGGVWYEQYF TGTGCCAGCAGGGACGGAGGGGGCGGGGTATGGTACGAGCAGTACTTC
TRBJ1-2 few NA TRBV28 CASSLSGQAKGYTF TGTGCCAGCAGTTTATCGGGGCAGGCGAAAGGCTACACCTTC
TRBJ1-1 NA NA TRBV28 CASVRQSWNTEAFF TGTGCCAGCGTCCGCCAGTCATGGAACACTGAAGCTTTCTTT
TRBJ2-1 few NA TRBV28 CASIGGPYNEQFF TGTGCCAGCATTGGGGGACCCTACAATGAGCAGTTCTTC
TRBJ2-1 few TRBD2 TRBV27 CASSPTRTSGRNEQFF TGTGCCAGCAGTCCGACCCGGACTAGCGGGAGGAATGAGCAGTTCTTC
TRBJ2-5 NA TRBD2 TRBV6-1 CASSSKTSAQETQYF TGTGCCAGCAGCTCGAAGACTAGCGCCCAAGAGACCCAGTACTTC
TRBJ2-3 many TRBD2 TRBV12-3/TRBV12-4 CASSLEREGSRTDTQYF TGTGCCAGCAGTTTAGAGCGGGAGGGGTCACGCACAGATACGCAGTATTTT
TRBJ2-5 medium-sized NA TRBV5-1 CASSLLLRDSQETQYF TGCGCCAGCAGCTTGTTACTCCGCGACAGCCAAGAGACCCAGTACTTC
TRBJ2-2 medium-sized NA TRBV11-2 CASSLEAGTGELFF TGTGCCAGCAGCTTAGAGGCGGGAACCGGGGAGCTGTTTTTT
TRBJ1-1 few TRBD1 TRBV19 CASSIRDRESTEAFF TGTGCCAGTAGTATCCGGGACAGGGAATCCACTGAAGCTTTCTTT
TRBJ2-1 NA TRBD1 TRBV20-1 CSARNSAGGNNEQFF TGCAGTGCTAGAAACTCGGCAGGGGGAAACAATGAGCAGTTCTTC
TRBJ2-1 many TRBD1 TRBV3-1 CASSQDATGAQRNEQFF TGTGCCAGCAGCCAGGATGCTACAGGGGCCCAGCGGAATGAGCAGTTCTTC
TRBJ1-5 medium-sized TRBD1 TRBV19 CASTPRGRRQPQHF TGTGCCAGTACCCCCAGGGGGAGGCGGCAGCCCCAGCATTTT
TRBJ1-1 many TRBD1 TRBV5-4 CASSTGDGVTEAFF TGTGCCAGCAGTACAGGGGACGGGGTCACTGAAGCTTTCTTT
TRBJ1-3 medium-sized NA TRBV7-2 CASSLVRGVGNTIYF TGTGCCAGCAGCTTAGTCAGGGGAGTTGGAAACACCATATATTTT
TRBJ2-7 few NA TRBV6-5 CASSYAYEQYF TGTGCCAGCAGTTACGCCTACGAGCAGTACTTC
TRBJ2-1 NA TRBD2 TRBV7-9 CAISLGLAGVDQFF TGTGCCATCAGCTTAGGACTAGCGGGGGTTGATCAGTTCTTC
TRBJ2-1 NA TRBD1 TRBV6-9 CASSSLDRRVWTREQFF TGCGCCAGCAGTTCCCTGGACAGGCGAGTATGGACACGTGAGCAGTTCTTC
TRBJ1-1 NA NA TRBV6-2/TRBV6-3 CASSYAENTEAFF TGTGCCAGCAGTTACGCAGAGAACACTGAAGCTTTCTTT
TRBJ2-7 medium-sized NA TRBV19 CASSPQTRTYEQYF TGTGCCAGTAGTCCTCAGACGCGTACCTACGAGCAGTACTTC
TRBJ2-2 few NA TRBV12-3/TRBV12-4 CASSYRGTGELFF TGTGCCAGCAGTTACAGAGGGACCGGGGAGCTGTTTTTT
TRBJ1-5 NA NA TRBV2 CASSGRVSGVLSNQPQHF TGTGCCAGCAGTGGCAGGGTCTCGGGGGTCCTTAGCAATCAGCCCCAGCATTTT
TRBJ2-7 once TRBD1 TRBV11-1 CASSPWDRGDHEQYF TGTGCCAGCAGCCCGTGGGACAGGGGGGATCACGAGCAGTACTTC
TRBJ2-7 NA TRBD1 TRBV11-2 CASSAQGAGEQYF TGTGCCAGCAGCGCTCAGGGGGCGGGCGAGCAGTACTTC
TRBJ2-2 many TRBD2 TRBV20-1 CSARDSLAGGFGELFF TGCAGTGCTAGAGATTCGCTAGCGGGAGGTTTCGGGGAGCTGTTTTTT
TRBJ1-2 once NA TRBV4-1 CASSQTPPYGYTF TGCGCCAGCAGCCAGACACCCCCTTATGGCTACACCTTC
TRBJ2-7 NA NA TRBV5-1 CASSPSGSYEQYF TGCGCCAGCAGCCCCTCGGGGTCCTACGAGCAGTACTTC
TRBJ1-1 NA NA TRBV28 CASGPANTEAFF TGTGCCAGCGGCCCGGCAAACACTGAAGCTTTCTTT
TRBJ1-2 medium-sized TRBD1 TRBV12-3/TRBV12-4 CASSLRQGSYGYIF TGTGCCAGCAGTCTAAGACAGGGATCCTATGGCTACATCTTC
TRBJ2-5 NA TRBD2 TRBV6-5 CASSYSRAGAEKPQETQYF TGTGCCAGCAGTTACTCCCGAGCGGGAGCCGAAAAACCACAAGAGACCCAGTACTTC
TRBJ1-6 NA NA TRBV19 CASSLTRGTNDNSPLHF TGTGCCAGTAGCCTGACCCGTGGGACAAACGATAATTCACCCCTCCACTTT